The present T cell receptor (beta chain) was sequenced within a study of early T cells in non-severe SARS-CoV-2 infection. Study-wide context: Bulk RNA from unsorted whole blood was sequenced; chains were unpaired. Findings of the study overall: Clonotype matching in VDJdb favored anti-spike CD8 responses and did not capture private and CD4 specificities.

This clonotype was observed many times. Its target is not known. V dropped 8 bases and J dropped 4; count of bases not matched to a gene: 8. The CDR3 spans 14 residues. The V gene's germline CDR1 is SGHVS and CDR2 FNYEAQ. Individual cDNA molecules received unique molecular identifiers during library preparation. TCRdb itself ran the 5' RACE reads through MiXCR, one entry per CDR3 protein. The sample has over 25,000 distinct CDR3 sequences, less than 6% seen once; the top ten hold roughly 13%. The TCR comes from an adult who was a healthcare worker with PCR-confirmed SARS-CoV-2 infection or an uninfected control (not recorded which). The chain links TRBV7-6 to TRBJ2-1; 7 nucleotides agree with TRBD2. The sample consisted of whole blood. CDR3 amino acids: CASGLAEPYNEQFF. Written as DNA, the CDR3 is TGTGCCAGCGGTCTAGCGGAACCATACAATGAGCAGTTCTTC.